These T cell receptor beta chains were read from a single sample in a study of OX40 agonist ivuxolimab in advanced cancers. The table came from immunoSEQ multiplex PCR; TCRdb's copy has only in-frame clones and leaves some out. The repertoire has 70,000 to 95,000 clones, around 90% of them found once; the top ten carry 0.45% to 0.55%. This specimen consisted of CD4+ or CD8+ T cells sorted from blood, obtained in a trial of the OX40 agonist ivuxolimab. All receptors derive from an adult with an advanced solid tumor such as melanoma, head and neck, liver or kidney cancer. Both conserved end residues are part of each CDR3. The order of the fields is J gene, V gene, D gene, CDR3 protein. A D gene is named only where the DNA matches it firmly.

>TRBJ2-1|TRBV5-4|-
CASSLLRALNSNEQFF
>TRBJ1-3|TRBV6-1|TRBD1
CATRTGGGNTIYF
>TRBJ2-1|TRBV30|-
CAWNSHNEQFF
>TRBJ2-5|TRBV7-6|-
CASSSNRETQYF
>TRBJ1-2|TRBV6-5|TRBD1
CASSGTGQGAYGYTF
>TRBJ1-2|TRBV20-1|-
CSASETGNTF
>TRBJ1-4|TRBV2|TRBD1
CASKGAGQEEKLFF
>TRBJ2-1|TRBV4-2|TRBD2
CASSQDPGLAGEINSYNEQFF
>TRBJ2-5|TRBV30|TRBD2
CAWKVLAGGETQYF
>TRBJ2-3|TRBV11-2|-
CASSLRKGQTGFSTDTQYF